These 12 T cell receptor beta chains came from one sample sequenced in a study of T-cell memory formation after mild COVID-19. TCRdb itself ran the 5' RACE reads through MiXCR, one entry per CDR3 protein. The data hold 300,000 to 350,000 distinct CDR3 sequences, with 10% to 15% observed a single time. Material for sequencing was PBMCs or a T cell subset sorted from them (not recorded which). All receptors derive from a man younger than 35 who had mild COVID-19 (a few samples of this study predate the infection). Cell type and time point are not known.

The chain carries TRBV5-6 and TRBJ1-1; D is uncertain. V shed 1 base and J shed 5 bases, with 9 bases lying between them. Germline CDR1 reads SGHDT; CDR2 reads YYEEEE. The CDR3 sequence is 13 residues long. In DNA, the CDR3 is TGTGCCAGCAGCTTGTTTGGTGGAACTGAAGCTTTCTTT. This encodes CASSLFGGTEAFF.

This clonotype was detected ten times or more. This chain links TRBV3-1 with TRBJ1-1; 7 bases fit TRBD1. V lost 3 bases to trimming and J lost 8 bases; unmatched junction nucleotides: 12. Germline assignment: CDR1 LGHDT and CDR2 YNNKEL (reference sequence). The CDR3 totals 15 residues. The DNA of the CDR3 is TGTGCCAGCAGCCACAGGCCCGTACAGGGGAGGGAAGCTTTCTTT. Amino acids: CASSHRPVQGREAFF.

V gene TRBV29-1 combines with J gene TRBJ1-2; 8 bases match TRBD1. V shed 4 bases, J shed 5 bases, and the junction held 9 bases outside the gene matches. The germline V gene has CDR1 SQVTM and CDR2 ANQGSEA. CDR3 length: 14 residues. In nucleotides, the CDR3 is TGCAGCGTTGCACGTGACAGGGGATGGTATGGCTACACCTTC. It encodes CSVARDRGWYGYTF.

This clonotype was seen a few times. The J gene is TRBJ2-7, the V gene TRBV11-2; D unresolved. This CDR3 has 13 residues. Trimming removed 0 bases at V and 6 bases at J, with 9 bases between. Germline CDR1 is SGHAT and CDR2 is FQNNGV. This chain's CDR3 is CASSLDPTSEQYF. The CDR3 DNA reads as TGTGCCAGCAGCTTAGATCCCACTTCCGAGCAGTACTTC.

This clonotype was counted between two and nine times. The genes are TRBV10-3 and TRBJ2-2, with unresolved D. Trimming stripped 2 bases from V and 6 bases from J, with 7 bases between. The CDR3 is 13 residues long. Germline CDR1 is ENHRY and CDR2 is SYGVKD. CDR3 loop: CAISEGVPGELFF. In DNA, the CDR3 is TGTGCCATCAGTGAGGGGGTTCCCGGGGAGCTGTTTTTT.

This chain's CDR3 is CASSLGQGEDTQYF. CDR3 nucleotides: TGTGCCAGTAGTCTCGGACAGGGAGAAGATACGCAGTATTTT. The chain carries TRBV19 and TRBJ2-3, with 8 bases fitting TRBD1. V dropped 5 bases and J dropped 5; count of bases not matched to a gene: 6. Germline lookup yields CDR1 LNHDA and CDR2 SQIVND (reference sequence). The CDR3 runs to 14 residues. Combining the CDR3 with reference TRBV19 and TRBJ2-3 gives the whole variable domain DGGITQSPKYLFRKEGQNVTLSCEQNLNHDAMYWYRQDPGQGLRLIYYSQIVNDFQKGDIAEGYSVSREKKESFPLTVTSAQKNPTAFYLCASSLGQGEDTQYFGPGTRLTVL.

This chain connects TRBV28 to TRBJ2-7; D is uncertain. Trimming took 3 bases from V and 3 from J, leaving 12 bases between them. Germline CDR1 MDHEN, CDR2 SYDVKM. The CDR3 consists of 14 residues. The CDR3 sequence: CASSLAENYYEQYF. The CDR3 DNA is TGTGCCAGCAGTTTGGCCGAGAATTACTACGAGCAGTACTTC.

This chain uses TRBV28 with TRBJ2-1; D may be TRBD1 or TRBD2 (5 bases each). The CDR3 loop spans 14 amino acids. The V gene lost 3 bases and the J gene lost 8 bases, with 14 bases spanning the gap. The germline V gene encodes CDR1 MDHEN and CDR2 SYDVKM. The CDR3 spells CASSFAGDGDEQFF. The CDR3, as DNA: TGTGCCAGCAGTTTTGCTGGGGACGGGGATGAGCAGTTCTTC.

The chain employs TRBV7-9 and TRBJ1-5, with a tentative D call TRBD1 (5 bases). In germline, CDR1 is SEHNR, CDR2 FQNEAQ (reference sequence). CDR3 size: 16 residues. V dropped 1 base and J dropped 5 bases, with 15 bases sitting between them. CDR3 sequence reads: CASSLVIGREDQPQHF. Here the CDR3 DNA reads TGTGCCAGCAGCTTAGTTATCGGCAGGGAAGATCAGCCCCAGCATTTT.

This clonotype occurred a few times. The rearrangement joins TRBV20-1 to TRBJ2-7, with no clear D. Trimming took off 3 bases at V and 0 bases at J, with 9 bases between the two ends. CDR3 length: 13 residues. The germline V gene encodes CDR1 DFQATT and CDR2 SNEGSKA (reference sequence). The CDR3 spells CSARAESSYEQYV. For the CDR3, the DNA is TGCAGTGCTAGGGCAGAATCCTCCTACGAGCAGTACGTC.

This clonotype was found many times. The chain recombines TRBV4-2 with TRBJ2-5; 10 bases are a match to TRBD2. CDR1 and CDR2 from the germline V gene are LGHNA and YNFKEQ. Trimming cost V 0 bases and J 3 bases; bases outside gene matches: 4. The CDR3 extends over 16 amino acids. This chain's CDR3 is CASSQDPTSGKETQYF. The CDR3 DNA follows: TGTGCCAGCAGCCAAGATCCCACTAGCGGGAAAGAGACCCAGTACTTC.

This clonotype was seen a few times. The rearrangement uses TRBV7-6 and TRBJ2-2, with 7 bases that match TRBD1. The length of the CDR3 is 19 residues. The junction had 13 bases not matched to a gene; V was cut back by 2 bases and J by 1 base. Per germline, CDR1 SGHVS and CDR2 FNYEAQ. The CDR3 DNA reads as TGTGCCAGCAGCTTACCCCAAGGATCCGGGACAGAGAACACCGGGGAGCTGTTTTTT. Its translation is CASSLPQGSGTENTGELFF.